This T cell receptor (beta chain) derives from a study of blood T cell repertoires in COVID-19. The wider study: The analysed material was cDNA or gDNA that came from T cells, B-cell-depleted T cells, or PBMCs.

Per the germline V gene, CDR1 is SGHRS and CDR2 is YFSETQ. V dropped 4 bases and J dropped 0 bases, with 11 bases sitting between them. CDR3 length equals 15 residues. Generated by immunoSEQ multiplex PCR, the TCRdb table keeps only in-frame clones and is missing some. The sample contains some 53,000 clones, 90% of which appear only once. This receptor was identified in a human donor in a cohort sampled during active COVID-19. V and J are TRBV5-1 and TRBJ1-3; no definite D call. The sequenced material came from peripheral blood. In DNA, the CDR3 is TGCGCCAGCAGCCTCCTACGCAACTCTGGAAACACCATATATTTT. It codes for CASSLLRNSGNTIYF.